This T cell receptor (beta chain) was recovered during a study of blood T cell repertoires in COVID-19. The overall study: Sites in the United States, Italy and Spain provided acute and convalescent COVID-19 samples. PBMCs, B-cell-depleted T cells, or T cells were the source of the cDNA or gDNA that made up the material.

Germline CDR1 reads LNHDA; CDR2 reads SQIVND (reference sequence). V lost 6 bases and J 0 bases, leaving 13 bases between the germline ends. The CDR3 extends over 15 amino acids. As originally analysed: It was from reference gene primer amplification that nucleated cell counts were estimated. Assay used: immunoSEQ multiplex PCR; TCRdb lists only in-frame clones, some missing. For V, J and clone size, that table is used; D and trimming come from the DNA. The sample yields under 250,000 clones, roughly 86% seen once. The clonotype was recovered from a woman aged 55-75 years with acute or convalescent COVID-19. This chain links TRBV19 with TRBJ2-3, with D perhaps matching TRBD1 (6 bases). Sequencing was carried out using peripheral blood. The CDR3 DNA reads TGTGCCAGTAGACGGACAGATACTAGCACAGATACGCAGTATTTT. It is translated as CASRRTDTSTDTQYF.